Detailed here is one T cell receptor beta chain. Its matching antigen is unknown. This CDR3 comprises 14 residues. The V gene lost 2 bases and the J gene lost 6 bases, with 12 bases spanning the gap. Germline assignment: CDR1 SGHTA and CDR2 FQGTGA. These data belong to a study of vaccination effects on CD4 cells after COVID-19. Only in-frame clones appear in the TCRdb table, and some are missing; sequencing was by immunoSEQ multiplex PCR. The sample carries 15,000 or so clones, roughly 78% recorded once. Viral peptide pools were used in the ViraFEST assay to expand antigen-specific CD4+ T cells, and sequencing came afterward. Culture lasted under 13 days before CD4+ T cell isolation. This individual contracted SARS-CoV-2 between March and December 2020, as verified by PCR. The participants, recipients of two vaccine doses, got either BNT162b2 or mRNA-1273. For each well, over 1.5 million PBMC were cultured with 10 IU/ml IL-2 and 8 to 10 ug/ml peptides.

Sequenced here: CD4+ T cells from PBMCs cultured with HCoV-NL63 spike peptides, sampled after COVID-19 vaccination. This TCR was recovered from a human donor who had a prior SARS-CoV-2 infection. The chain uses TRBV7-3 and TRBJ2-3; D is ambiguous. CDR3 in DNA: TGTGCCAGCAGCTTAGATGGGTTTGTCGATACGCAGTATTTT. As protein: CASSLDGFVDTQYF.